This TCR beta chain was captured in a study of T cell responses to AZD1222 COVID-19 vaccine. V lost 2 bases, J lost 0 bases, and 17 bases lay in between. Looked up from germline, CDR1 is SGDLS and CDR2 is YYNGEE. CDR3 length: 18 amino acids. Produced via immunoSEQ multiplex PCR; TCRdb's table is partial and in-frame only. The sample consists of approximately 180,000 clones, around nine tenths of them appearing once. The sequence was collected from an adult in good health. The chain is built from TRBV9 and TRBJ2-2; D gene uncertain. The sequences come from peripheral blood, collected on day 0 of AZD1222 vaccination. Written as DNA, the CDR3 is TGTGCCAGCAGCGTTAGGCAGACTCCCCCCTCGAACACCGGGGAGCTGTTTTTT. This gives the protein CASSVRQTPPSNTGELFF.